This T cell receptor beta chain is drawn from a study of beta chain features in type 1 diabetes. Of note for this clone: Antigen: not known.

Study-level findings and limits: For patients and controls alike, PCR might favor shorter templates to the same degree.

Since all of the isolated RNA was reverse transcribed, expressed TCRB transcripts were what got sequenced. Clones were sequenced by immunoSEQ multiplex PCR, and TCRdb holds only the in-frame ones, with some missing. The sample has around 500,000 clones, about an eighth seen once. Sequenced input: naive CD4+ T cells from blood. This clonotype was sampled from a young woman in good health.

This chain's CDR3 is CASSLMSGSTDTQYF. DNA for the CDR3: TGTGCCAGCAGCTTAATGAGCGGGAGCACAGATACGCAGTATTTT. The V gene is TRBV11-2, the J gene TRBJ2-3; D may be TRBD2 (6 bases). Germline V gene lookup returns CDR1 SGHAT and CDR2 FQNNGV. The CDR3 has 15 amino acids. Trimming removed 2 bases from V and 0 bases from J, with 9 bases in between.